This passage covers 7 T cell receptor beta chains from one sample sequenced in a study of CD8 T cells in Susac syndrome. The authors reverse transcribed roughly 0.5 to 1 ug RNA with random hexamers. Each CDR3 protein is one row after TCRdb ran MiXCR on the immunoSEQ multiplex PCR reads. The sample holds some 120,000 distinct CDR3 sequences, around 94% seen once. The sequenced sample was CD8+ T cells from PBMCs. The origin of the receptors is a human donor with Susac syndrome.

The chain links TRBV13 to TRBJ2-7; a weak D match, TRBD1 (6 bases). V was trimmed by 5 bases and J by 2 bases, leaving 13 bases between them. This CDR3 is 14 amino acids long. CDR1 and CDR2 from the germline V gene are PRHDT and FYEKMQ (reference sequence). Here the CDR3 DNA reads TGTGCCAGCAGCCTTCGACAGGCGGCCTACGAGCAGTACTTC. The encoded protein is CASSLRQAAYEQYF.

This clonotype was seen a single time. V and J are TRBV7-8 and TRBJ2-2; D is unresolved. The CDR3 spans 12 residues. V lost 4 bases and J lost 6, with 6 bases in between. From germline, CDR1 is SGHVS and CDR2 FQNEAQ. The CDR3 bases are TGTGCCAGCAGCTCCTTTCCCGGGGAGCTGTTTTTT. It yields the protein CASSSFPGELFF.

This clonotype was observed a single time. This sequence joins TRBV12-3 or TRBV12-4 and TRBJ1-2; 9 bases match TRBD1. The CDR3 length is 15 residues. The ends lost 2 bases at V and 3 bases at J; junction bases unmatched: 4. CDR3: CASSLWTGDDYGYTF. The CDR3 DNA reads as TGTGCCAGCAGTTTATGGACAGGGGATGACTATGGCTACACCTTC.

This chain connects TRBV25-1 to TRBJ2-5; D not resolved. Germline V lookup: CDR1 MGHDK, CDR2 SYGVNS. The CDR3 runs to 13 residues. Between the trimmed V and J ends, which lost 3 bases and 3 bases, there was a span of 8 bases. The CDR3 is CASSDGGEETQYF. CDR3 nucleotide sequence: TGTGCCAGCAGTGACGGTGGGGAAGAGACCCAGTACTTC.

The chain is built from TRBV7-3 and TRBJ2-1; 9 bases are shared with TRBD2. This CDR3 is 17 amino acids long. Germline trimming cut 2 bases from V and 5 bases from J; bases unmatched to any gene: 10. Germline V gene data show CDR1 as SGHTA and CDR2 as FQGTGA. The CDR3 DNA reads as TGTGCCAGCAGCTTAGAATCGCGGGAGGGCCTCAACAATGAGCAGTTCTTC. It yields the protein CASSLESREGLNNEQFF. Drawing the rest from reference TRBV7-3 and TRBJ2-1, the complete variable domain is GAGVSQTPSNKVTEKGKYVELRCDPISGHTALYWYRQSLGQGPEFLIYFQGTGAADDSGLPNDRFFAVRPEGSVSTLKIQRTERGDSAVYLCASSLESREGLNNEQFFGPGTRLTVL.

The genes are TRBV9 and TRBJ2-7; D is uncertain. The germline V gene has CDR1 SGDLS and CDR2 YYNGEE. Trimming shortened V by 3 bases and J by 5 bases, and 18 bases separated the two germline ends. The CDR3 is 15 residues long. This CDR3 reads CASSAPSSPGHEQYF. The CDR3, as DNA: TGTGCCAGCAGCGCCCCTTCCAGTCCGGGCCACGAGCAGTACTTC.

The CDR3 is CASSHPLGVQETQYF. DNA for the CDR3: TGCGCCAGCAGCCACCCCCTGGGCGTTCAAGAGACCCAGTACTTC. The rearrangement links TRBV4-1 to TRBJ2-5; D gene ambiguous. V lost 3 bases to trimming and J lost 2 bases, with 13 bases between them. Per germline, CDR1 MGHRA and CDR2 YSYEKL. This CDR3 has 15 amino acids.